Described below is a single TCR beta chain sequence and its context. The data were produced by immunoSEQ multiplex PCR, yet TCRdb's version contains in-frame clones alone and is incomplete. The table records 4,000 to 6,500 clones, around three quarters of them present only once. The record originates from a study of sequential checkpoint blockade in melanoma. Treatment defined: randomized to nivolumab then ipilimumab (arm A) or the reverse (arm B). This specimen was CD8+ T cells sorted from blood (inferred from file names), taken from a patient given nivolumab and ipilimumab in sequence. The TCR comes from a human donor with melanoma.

The CDR3 here is CASSSGLSNQPQHF. CDR3 coding DNA: TGTGCCAGCAGTTCGGGACTTAGCAATCAGCCCCAGCATTTT. This chain connects TRBV7-8 to TRBJ1-5; TRBD1 might be the D (5 bases). The germline CDR1 and CDR2 sequences are SGHVS and FQNEAQ. V shed 6 bases and J shed 0 bases, with 9 bases lying between them. CDR3 length equals 14 residues. The full variable domain, completed using reference TRBV7-8 and TRBJ1-5, is GAGVSQSPRYKVAKRGQDVALRCDPISGHVSLFWYQQALGQGPEFLTYFQNEAQLDKSGLPSDRFFAERPEGSVSTLKIQRTQQEDSAVYLCASSSGLSNQPQHFGDGTRLSIL.